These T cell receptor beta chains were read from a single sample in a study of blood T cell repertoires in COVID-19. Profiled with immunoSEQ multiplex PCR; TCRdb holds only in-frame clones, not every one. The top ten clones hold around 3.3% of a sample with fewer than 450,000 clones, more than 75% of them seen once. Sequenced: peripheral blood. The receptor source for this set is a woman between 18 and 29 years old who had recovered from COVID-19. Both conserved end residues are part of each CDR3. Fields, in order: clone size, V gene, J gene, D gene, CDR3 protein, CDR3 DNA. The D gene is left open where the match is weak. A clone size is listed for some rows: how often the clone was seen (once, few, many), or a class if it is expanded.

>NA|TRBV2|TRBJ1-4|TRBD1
CASGRQGVVEKLFF
TGTGCCAGCGGGAGACAGGGGGTTGTGGAAAAACTGTTTTTT
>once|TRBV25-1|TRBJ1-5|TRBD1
CASRDRASSPRTQPQHF
TGTGCCAGCAGAGACAGGGCTTCTTCCCCGAGAACTCAGCCCCAGCATTTT
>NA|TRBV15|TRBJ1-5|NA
CATSRYNQPQHF
TGTGCCACCAGCAGATATAATCAGCCCCAGCATTTT
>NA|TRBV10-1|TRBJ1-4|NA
CASSEQGREKLFF
TGCGCCAGCAGTGAACAGGGTCGCGAAAAACTGTTTTTT
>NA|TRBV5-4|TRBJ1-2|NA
CASSLVAGNGYTF
TGTGCCAGCAGCTTGGTGGCAGGGAATGGCTACACCTTC
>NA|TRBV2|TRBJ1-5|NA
CASSEDQISLPQHF
TGTGCCAGCAGTGAAGATCAGATAAGTCTGCCCCAGCATTTT
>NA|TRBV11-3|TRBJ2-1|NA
CASSPPGRGARQFF
TGTGCCAGCAGCCCTCCTGGTAGGGGTGCGCGGCAGTTCTTC
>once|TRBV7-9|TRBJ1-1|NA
CASSPPGGTLSTEAFF
TGTGCCAGCAGCCCCCCCGGGGGGACCTTGAGCACTGAAGCTTTCTTT
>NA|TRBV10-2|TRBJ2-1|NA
CASSESLKGYNEQFF
TGCGCCAGCAGTGAGTCCCTGAAGGGGTACAATGAGCAGTTCTTC
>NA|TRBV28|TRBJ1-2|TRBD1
CASSSSGTGRFGYTF
TGTGCCAGCAGTTCTTCCGGGACAGGGAGGTTTGGCTACACCTTC
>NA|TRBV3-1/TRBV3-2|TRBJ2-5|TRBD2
CASSQLLAGVDETQYF
TGTGCCAGCAGCCAACTCCTAGCGGGAGTGGACGAGACCCAGTACTTC
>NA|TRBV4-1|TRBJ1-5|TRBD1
CASSQGTGGAISNQPQHF
TGCGCCAGCAGCCAGGGGACAGGGGGGGCGATTAGCAATCAGCCCCAGCATTTT
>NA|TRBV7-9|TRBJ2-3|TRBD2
CASSPGLAVTDTQYF
TGTGCCAGCAGCCCGGGACTAGCGGTCACAGATACGCAGTATTTT
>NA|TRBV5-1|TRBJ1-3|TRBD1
CASSRTGESSGNTIYF
TGCGCCAGCAGCAGGACAGGGGAAAGCTCTGGAAACACCATATATTTT
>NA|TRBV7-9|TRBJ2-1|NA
CASSLGSGEGNEQFF
TGTGCCAGCAGCTTAGGTTCGGGAGAGGGTAATGAGCAGTTCTTC
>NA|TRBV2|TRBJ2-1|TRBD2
CASSQREGSYNEQFF
TGTGCCAGCAGTCAGCGGGAGGGCTCCTACAATGAGCAGTTCTTC
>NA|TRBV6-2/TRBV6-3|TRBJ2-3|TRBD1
CASSRRDRDADTQYF
TGTGCCAGCAGCCGGCGAGACAGGGATGCAGATACGCAGTATTTT
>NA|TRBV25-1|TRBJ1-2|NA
CASPPPIGTPLYGYTF
TGTGCCAGCCCCCCTCCCATCGGGACACCTCTCTATGGCTACACCTTC
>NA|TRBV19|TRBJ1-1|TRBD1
CASSIVVPPDRGRGTEAFF
TGTGCCAGTAGTATAGTTGTCCCTCCTGACAGGGGACGTGGGACTGAAGCTTTCTTT
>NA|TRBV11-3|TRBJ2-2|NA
CASSLYRADTGELFF
TGTGCCAGCAGCTTGTACAGGGCGGACACCGGGGAGCTGTTTTTT
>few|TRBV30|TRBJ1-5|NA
CAWSGGGSNQPQHF
TGTGCCTGGAGTGGAGGGGGAAGCAATCAGCCCCAGCATTTT
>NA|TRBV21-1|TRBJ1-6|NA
CASSNTTVSNSPLHF
TGTGCCAGCAGCAATACGACAGTTTCGAATTCACCCCTCCACTTT
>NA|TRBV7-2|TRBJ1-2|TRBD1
CASTTRQGTRYTF
TGTGCCAGCACCACTCGACAGGGTACGCGCTACACCTTC
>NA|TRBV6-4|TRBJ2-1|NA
CASSDSNQSPLGEQFF
TGTGCCAGCAGTGACTCGAACCAGAGCCCACTAGGGGAGCAGTTCTTC
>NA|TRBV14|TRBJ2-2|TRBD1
CASSPRTGVNTGELFF
TGTGCCAGCAGCCCTAGGACAGGCGTGAACACCGGGGAGCTGTTTTTT
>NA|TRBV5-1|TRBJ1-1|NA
CASSAQGMGNTEAFF
TGCGCCAGCAGCGCGCAGGGAATGGGGAACACTGAAGCTTTCTTT
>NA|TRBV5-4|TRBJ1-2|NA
CASSLSDAGYTF
TGTGCCAGCAGCTTGTCAGATGCTGGCTACACCTTC
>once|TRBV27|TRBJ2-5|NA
CASGSDLAKETQYF
TGTGCCAGCGGCTCGGACTTAGCGAAGGAGACCCAGTACTTC
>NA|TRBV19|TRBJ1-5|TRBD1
CASTPRTGQIYSNQPQHF
TGTGCCAGTACCCCGCGGACAGGCCAAATCTATAGCAATCAGCCCCAGCATTTT
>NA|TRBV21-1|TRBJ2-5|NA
CASSPRQVNQETQYF
TGTGCCAGCAGCCCCCGACAAGTGAACCAAGAGACCCAGTACTTC
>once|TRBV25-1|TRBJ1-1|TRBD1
CASRDRGYTEAFF
TGTGCCAGCAGGGACAGGGGTTACACTGAAGCTTTCTTT
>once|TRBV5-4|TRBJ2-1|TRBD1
CASSPNTGGWYNEQFF
TGTGCCAGCAGCCCAAATACAGGGGGTTGGTACAATGAGCAGTTCTTC
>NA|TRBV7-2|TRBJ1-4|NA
CASSLTGLNEKLFF
TGTGCCAGCAGCTTGACAGGATTAAATGAAAAACTGTTTTTT
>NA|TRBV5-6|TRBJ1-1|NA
CASSLAQGLIYSTEAFF
TGTGCCAGCAGCTTGGCACAGGGATTAATATACAGTACTGAAGCTTTCTTT
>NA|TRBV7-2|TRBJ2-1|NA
CASSSVAVTYNEQFF
TGTGCCAGCAGCTCCGTAGCAGTGACCTACAATGAGCAGTTCTTC
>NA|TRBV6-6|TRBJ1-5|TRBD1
CASSPWRGQGARGNQPQHF
TGTGCCAGCAGTCCCTGGCGTGGACAGGGGGCGCGTGGCAATCAGCCCCAGCATTTT
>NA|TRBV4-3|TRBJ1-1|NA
CASSQDARGRRGQGTEAFF
TGCGCCAGCAGCCAAGACGCCAGGGGTAGGCGCGGGCAGGGCACTGAAGCTTTCTTT
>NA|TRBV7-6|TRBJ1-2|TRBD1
CASSLRQGANYGYTF
TGTGCCAGCAGCTTAAGACAGGGAGCCAACTATGGCTACACCTTC
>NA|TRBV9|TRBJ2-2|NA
CASSAQGGQGTGELFF
TGTGCCAGCAGCGCCCAGGGCGGGCAGGGGACCGGGGAGCTGTTTTTT
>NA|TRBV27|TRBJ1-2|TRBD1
CASSPWRQGVGNGYTF
TGTGCCAGCAGTCCCTGGAGACAGGGGGTAGGGAATGGCTACACCTTC
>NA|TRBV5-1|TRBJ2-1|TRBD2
CASSSLSVLAGYNEQFF
TGCGCCAGCAGCTCGTTGTCCGTCCTAGCGGGATATAATGAGCAGTTCTTC
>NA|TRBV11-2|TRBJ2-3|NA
CASSTRQRDTDTQYF
TGTGCCAGCAGCACCAGACAGAGAGACACAGATACGCAGTATTTT
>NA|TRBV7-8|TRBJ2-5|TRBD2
CASSAGWLAGPQQGETQYF
TGTGCCAGCAGCGCCGGGTGGCTAGCGGGACCTCAGCAGGGAGAGACCCAGTACTTC
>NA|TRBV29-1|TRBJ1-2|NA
CSVESNNYGYTF
TGCAGCGTTGAATCCAATAACTATGGCTACACCTTC
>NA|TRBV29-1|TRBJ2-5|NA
CSVEPAERGETQYF
TGCAGCGTTGAACCCGCCGAGCGAGGAGAGACCCAGTACTTC
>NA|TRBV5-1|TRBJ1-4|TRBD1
CASSQTGTPTNEKLFF
TGCGCCAGCAGCCAGACAGGGACCCCAACTAATGAAAAACTGTTTTTT
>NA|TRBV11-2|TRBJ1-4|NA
CASSRLTGREKLFF
TGTGCCAGCAGCCGCCTGACAGGACGGGAAAAACTGTTTTTT
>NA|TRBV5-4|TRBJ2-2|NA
CASSLLGGPNTGELFF
TGTGCCAGCAGCTTGTTGGGGGGGCCGAACACCGGGGAGCTGTTTTTT
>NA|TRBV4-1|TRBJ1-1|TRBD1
CASSQIPGQGAEGAFF
TGCGCCAGCAGCCAAATACCGGGACAGGGGGCAGAGGGGGCTTTCTTT
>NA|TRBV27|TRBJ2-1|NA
CASSSSRGEQFF
TGTGCCAGCAGTTCCAGCCGGGGGGAGCAGTTCTTC
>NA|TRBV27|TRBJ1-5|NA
CASSLGGYSNQPQHF
TGTGCCAGCAGTTTAGGAGGATATAGCAATCAGCCCCAGCATTTT
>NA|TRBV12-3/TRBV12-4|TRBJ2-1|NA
CASSLALFNEQFF
TGTGCCAGCAGTTTAGCTCTGTTCAATGAGCAGTTCTTC
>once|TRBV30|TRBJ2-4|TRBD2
CAWGTSLGNIQYF
TGTGCCTGGGGGACTAGCCTAGGGAACATTCAGTACTTC
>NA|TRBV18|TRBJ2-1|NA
CASSEKRVRTPYNEQFF
TGTGCCAGCTCGGAAAAGAGGGTCCGGACCCCTTACAATGAGCAGTTCTTC
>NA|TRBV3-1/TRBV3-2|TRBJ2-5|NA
CASSQDPGSETQYF
TGTGCCAGCAGCCAAGATCCAGGGTCGGAGACCCAGTACTTC
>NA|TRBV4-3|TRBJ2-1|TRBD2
CASSQWGLAGDNDNEQFF
TGCGCCAGCAGCCAATGGGGACTAGCGGGAGATAATGACAATGAGCAGTTCTTC